This T cell receptor (beta chain) was captured by sequencing in a study of T cells expressing NK-cell markers. Study overall: One of eight sequenced donors was HCMV-seronegative; the other seven were seropositive.

UMI-tagged 5'RACE template switching yielded the TCR beta cDNA. TCRdb reprocessed the 5' RACE reads, with one entry per CDR3 protein and no DNA. This listing includes tens of thousands of distinct CDR3 sequences. Per germline, CDR1 MGHRA and CDR2 YSYEKL. The CDR3 loop spans 14 amino acids. The sample taken for sequencing was blood T cells: a sorted CD56 or NKG2C T cell subset, CD4+ or CD8+ T cells, or bulk PBMC T cells (not recorded which). The genes are TRBV4-1 and TRBJ1-1. The TCR comes from a woman between 18 and 69 years old in good health. The chain's CDR3 is CASSSQGSGTEAFF.